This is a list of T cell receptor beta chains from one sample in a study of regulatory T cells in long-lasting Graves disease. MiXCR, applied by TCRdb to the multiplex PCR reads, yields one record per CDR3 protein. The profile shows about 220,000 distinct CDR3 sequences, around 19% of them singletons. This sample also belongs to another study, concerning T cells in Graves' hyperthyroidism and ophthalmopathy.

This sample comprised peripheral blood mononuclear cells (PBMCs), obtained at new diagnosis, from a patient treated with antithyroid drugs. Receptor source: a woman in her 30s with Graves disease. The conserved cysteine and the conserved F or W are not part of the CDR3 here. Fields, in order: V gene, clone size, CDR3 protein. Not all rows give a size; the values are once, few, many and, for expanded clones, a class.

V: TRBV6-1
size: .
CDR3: ASSPGYSYEQY

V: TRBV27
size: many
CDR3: ASKGTGVDNSPLH

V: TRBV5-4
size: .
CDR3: ASSLPGSNGYT

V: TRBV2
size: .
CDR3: ASSGQGETQY

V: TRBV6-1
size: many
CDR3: ASSPSGTNYNEQF

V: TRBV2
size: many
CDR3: ASIGIRFDGYT

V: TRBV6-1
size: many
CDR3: ASSEARGLSSSYNSPLH

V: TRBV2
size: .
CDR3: ASRTKEAF

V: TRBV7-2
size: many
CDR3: ASSLDLLQPQH

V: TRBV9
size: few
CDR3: ASSALGDTQY

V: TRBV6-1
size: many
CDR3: ASSLDRGGNTEAF

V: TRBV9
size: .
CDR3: ASSVTDEAEAF

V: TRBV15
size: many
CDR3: ATSGGLGYSDISGNTIY

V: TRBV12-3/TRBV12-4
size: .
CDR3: ASSLVGPEEAF

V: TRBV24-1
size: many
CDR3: ATSDSRPRSTGRNEQF

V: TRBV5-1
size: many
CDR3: ASRTAGRNTEAF

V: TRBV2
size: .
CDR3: ASSEARLAGGRGETQY

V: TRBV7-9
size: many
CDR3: ASSSRTGGTEAF

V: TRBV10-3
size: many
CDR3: AISDSNSGANVLT

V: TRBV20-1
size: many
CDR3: SALHPSGSSNQPQH

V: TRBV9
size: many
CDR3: ASSPQGVPGTEAF

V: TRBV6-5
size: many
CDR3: ASSYPNEGSKETQY